This T cell receptor (beta chain) stems from a study of blood T cell repertoires in COVID-19. Study information: Italy, Spain and the United States were the sources of the convalescent and acute COVID-19 samples. Nucleic acid was either cDNA or gDNA, and it came from T cells, B-cell-depleted T cells, or PBMCs.

In the authors' methods: Amplification with reference gene primers provided the estimates of nucleated cell counts. This table comes from immunoSEQ multiplex PCR, and its TCRdb copy is limited to in-frame clones, with some not included. D and trimming were read from the DNA, whereas the V and J calls and clone size are those reported in that table. Of over 100,000 clones in the sample, about four fifths were seen once. The CDR3 runs to 15 residues. V trimming: 6 bases; J trimming: 5 bases; junction bases outside the gene matches: 8. Germline V gives CDR1 MNHEY, CDR2 SMNVEV (reference sequence). The receptor comes from a woman of 80 years or more with active or convalescent COVID-19. The chain joins TRBV27 to TRBJ2-3; 10 bases are shared with TRBD2. The sequencing input was peripheral blood. This CDR3 is CASSQPGLALDTQYF. DNA for the CDR3: TGTGCCAGCAGCCAACCGGGACTAGCGCTAGATACGCAGTATTTT.